These 21 T cell receptor beta chains share one sample of origin, sequenced in a study of post-analysis software for immune sequencing data. General study results and limits: Five or six TRBV segments were significantly more frequent in patients than in controls. TRBV5-6, TRBV5-1 and TRBV20-1 were among these segments.

Unique molecular identifiers tagged the TCR beta cDNA libraries. TCRdb processed the PCR reads anew with MiXCR; each CDR3 protein has one entry. The sample carries approximately 630,000 distinct CDR3 sequences, over 45% recorded once. No antigen is known for these receptors. The specimen was blood. The receptors here all came from a girl aged 2-15 years with multiple sclerosis.

The chain uses TRBV27 and TRBJ2-1; 9 bases match TRBD1. This CDR3 region has 17 residues. With V trimmed by 3 bases and J by 7 bases, 13 bases remained unmatched. Germline V CDR1 and CDR2: MNHEY, SMNVEV (reference sequence). CDR3 amino acids: CASSFTTPGQGRNEQFF. In DNA, the CDR3 is TGTGCCAGCAGTTTCACGACCCCGGGACAGGGTAGGAATGAGCAGTTCTTC.

This clonotype appeared a few times. V gene TRBV5-1 combines with J gene TRBJ2-5; 8 nucleotides match TRBD1. CDR3 length equals 14 residues. CDR1 is SGHRS and CDR2 is YFSETQ in the germline V gene. Unmatched junction bases numbered 7, after V lost 4 bases and J lost 5 bases. The CDR3 nucleotides are TGCGCCAGCAGCCGGGACAGGTCCGTCGAGACCCAGTACTTC. As protein: CASSRDRSVETQYF. The full variable domain, rest sourced from reference TRBV5-1 and TRBJ2-5, is KAGVTQTPRYLIKTRGQQVTLSCSPISGHRSVSWYQQTPGQGLQFLFEYFSETQRNKGNFPGRFSGRQFSNSRSEMNVSTLELGDSALYLCASSRDRSVETQYFGPGTRLLVL.

This sequence joins TRBV11-2 and TRBJ2-1, with 13 positions matching TRBD2. This CDR3 comprises 17 residues. Germline V gene lookup returns CDR1 SGHAT and CDR2 FQNNGV. The J segment lost 6 bases and the V segment lost 5 bases, leaving 10 bases of the junction unmatched. The CDR3 nucleotides are TGTGCCAGCAGCCTATCCTTTACTAGCGGGGGGGTCAATGAGCAGTTCTTC. Its protein is CASSLSFTSGGVNEQFF.

About this clonotype: A much larger clonotype is one base distant, so this may be a read error. The genes are TRBV20-1 and TRBJ1-2; D possibly corresponds to TRBD1 (6 bases). Germline CDR1 reads DFQATT; CDR2 reads SNEGSKA (reference sequence). The CDR3 consists of 14 residues. The CDR3 DNA is TGCAGTGCTAGGGCGACAGGTCTCAACTATGGCTTCACCTTC. It codes for CSARATGLNYGFTF.

The chain joins TRBV29-1 to TRBJ2-1, with 8 bases fitting TRBD2. Matching the DNA end better, TRBJ2-7 makes the J call doubtful. CDR1 SQVTM and CDR2 ANQGSEA come from the germline V gene. This CDR3 region has 14 residues. The DNA for the CDR3 is TGCAGCGAGGTAGCGGGAACCTCCTACAATGAGCAGTACTTC. The encoded protein is CSEVAGTSYNEQYF.

For this clonotype: The limits of the CDR3 on the DNA are not certain, so only TCRdb's listed CDR3 is given. This chain connects TRBV7-5 to TRBJ2-7; TRBD1, the table's D call, lacks a check against the DNA. TRBV7-5 is a pseudogene. The CDR3 has 15 residues if both end residues are counted. The CDR3 sequence: CISVSEDRPNYEQYF.

The rearrangement links TRBV14 to TRBJ2-1, with D possibly being TRBD1 or TRBD2 (5 bases each). CDR1 and CDR2 from the germline V gene are SGHDN and FVKESK. The CDR3 is made up of 16 amino acids. Trimming removed 3 bases from V and 4 bases from J, with 16 bases in between. The CDR3 DNA follows: TGTGCCAGCAGCCATAGAATGGGACGCTCTTACAATGAGCAGTTCTTC. Translated: CASSHRMGRSYNEQFF.

V and J are TRBV7-8 and TRBJ2-3; TRBD2 is a possible D gene (5 bases). The CDR3 has 15 amino acids. The germline V gene encodes CDR1 SGHVS and CDR2 FQNEAQ. Trimming removed 4 bases from V and 5 bases from J, with 16 bases in between. In DNA form, the CDR3 reads TGTGCCAGCAGCTACCCAATCCGGGGAAAAGATACGCAGTATTTT. Amino acid sequence: CASSYPIRGKDTQYF.

The chain carries TRBV6-1 and TRBJ2-7, with 7 nucleotides matching TRBD1. The CDR3 runs 14 residues. Per germline, CDR1 MNHNS and CDR2 SASEGT. V was clipped by 3 bases and J by 1 base; unmatched bases: 3. CDR3 nucleotide sequence: TGTGCCAGCAGTGATTTCAGGGGGTCCTACGAGCAGTACTTC. Its protein product is CASSDFRGSYEQYF.

The chain uses TRBV6-4 and TRBJ2-7, with D uncertain. From germline, CDR1 is MRHNA and CDR2 SNTAGT. The CDR3 totals 15 residues. V was pared by 4 bases and J by 3 bases, with 16 bases between. The CDR3 nucleotides read TGTGCCAGCAGTGGTTTTAAGGCAGACCACTACGAGCAGTACTTC. It specifies CASSGFKADHYEQYF.

This rearrangement joins TRBV12-3 or TRBV12-4 to TRBJ2-4; D is uncertain. The end of the DNA is better explained by TRBJ2-7, so the J call may be wrong. The CDR3 totals 15 residues. The CDR3 reads CASSFLNSIRNEQYF. The CDR3 DNA is TGTGCCAGCAGTTTCCTAAATAGCATCCGGAACGAGCAGTACTTC.

The rearrangement links TRBV5-1 to TRBJ1-2, with D maybe TRBD1 (5 bases). The germline CDR1 and CDR2 sequences are SGHRS and YFSETQ. This CDR3 comprises 14 residues. V was clipped by 1 base and J by 6 bases, with 13 bases between them. The CDR3 is CASSLRIGVDGYTF. As DNA, the CDR3 is TGCGCCAGCAGCTTGCGGATAGGGGTTGATGGCTACACCTTC.

Here the CDR3 reads CASSSSGGALDTQYF. The CDR3 DNA reads TGTGCCAGCAGCTCGAGCGGGGGGGCCTTAGATACGCAGTATTTT. This chain links TRBV7-2 with TRBJ2-3, with 10 bases that match TRBD2. Per the germline V gene, CDR1 is SGHTA and CDR2 is FQGNSA. The CDR3 length is 15 residues. V lost 4 bases and J lost 5; bases outside the gene matches: 6.

CDR3 sequence: CASERTRLQETQYF. The DNA for the CDR3 is TGTGCCAGCGAAAGGACTAGGCTCCAAGAGACCCAGTACTTC. The J gene is TRBJ2-5, the V gene TRBV6-1; TRBD2 aligns across 7 bases. The CDR3 spans 14 residues. J lost 1 base, V lost 8 bases, and 7 bases had no gene match. Germline V lookup: CDR1 MNHNS, CDR2 SASEGT.

The chain has TRBV27 and TRBJ1-1; tentatively, D is TRBD1 (6 bases). This CDR3 is 15 amino acids long. The V gene's germline CDR1 is MNHEY and CDR2 SMNVEV (reference sequence). Trimming removed 3 bases from V and 4 bases from J, with 15 bases in between. The CDR3 sequence is CASSFLQGVVTEAFF. The CDR3 DNA reads TGTGCCAGCAGTTTCCTACAGGGCGTGGTCACTGAAGCTTTCTTT.

The chain couples TRBV20-1 to TRBJ1-5, with D possibly TRBD1 on 6 matching bases. This CDR3 is built from 14 residues. Between the trimmed V and J ends, which lost 0 bases and 9 bases, there was a span of 15 bases. Germline V gene lookup returns CDR1 DFQATT and CDR2 SNEGSKA (reference sequence). The CDR3 spells CSARDTGLGRPQHF. In nucleotides, the CDR3 is TGCAGTGCTAGAGATACAGGGCTGGGACGGCCCCAGCATTTT.

This sequence joins TRBV6-5 and TRBJ2-4; 10 bases agree with TRBD2. The J call could be wrong; TRBJ2-7 is a better fit for the DNA end. Looked up from germline, CDR1 is MNHEY and CDR2 is SVGAGI. The CDR3 contains 16 residues. In nucleotides, the CDR3 is TGTGCCAGCAGTTACCATAGTATAGCGGGAGGCTACGAGCAGTACTTC. This gives the protein CASSYHSIAGGYEQYF.

This sequence joins TRBV4-1 and TRBJ2-7; 9 nucleotides line up with TRBD2. With V trimmed by 0 bases and J by 2 bases, 8 bases remained unmatched. The CDR3 runs 17 residues. Germline-derived CDR1 and CDR2 are MGHRA and YSYEKL. CDR3 sequence reads: CASSQDSSGIAAYEQYF. The CDR3 DNA follows: TGCGCCAGCAGCCAAGATTCTAGCGGGATTGCTGCCTACGAGCAGTACTTC.

This sequence joins TRBV6-1 and TRBJ1-2; D remains unclear. The CDR3 is 16 amino acids. Germline lookup yields CDR1 MNHNS and CDR2 SASEGT. The V end lost 1 base, the J end lost 3 bases, and 15 bases lay between the germline ends. CDR3 bases: TGTGCCAGCAGTGAAGAAGTGGGGTACTCGGACTATGGCTACACCTTC. Its protein product is CASSEEVGYSDYGYTF.

This clonotype showed up just a few times. V and J are TRBV19 and TRBJ2-1, with D perhaps matching TRBD2 (5 bases). CDR3 length equals 13 residues. CDR1 is LNHDA, CDR2 SQIVND, per germline (reference sequence). The V gene lost 7 bases and the J gene lost 0 bases, with 7 bases spanning the gap. CDR3 in amino acids: CASIGSSYNEQFF. The CDR3 nucleotides read TGTGCCAGTATAGGGAGCTCCTACAATGAGCAGTTCTTC.

The DNA of the CDR3 is TGTGCCAGTAGGAGGGTGGTAACGAATGAGCAGTTCTTC. The encoded protein is CASRRVVTNEQFF. This chain connects TRBV19 to TRBJ2-1, with D perhaps matching TRBD2 (5 bases). The germline CDR1 and CDR2 sequences are LNHDA and SQIVND (reference sequence). The CDR3 loop spans 13 amino acids. Trimming shortened V by 6 bases and J by 7 bases, and 13 bases separated the two germline ends.